These T cell receptor beta chains were read from a single sample in a study of blood T cell repertoires in COVID-19. Only in-frame clones appear in the TCRdb table, and some are missing; sequencing was by immunoSEQ multiplex PCR. This sample has 250,000 to 350,000 clones; roughly 87% occur once, and the top ten carry approximately 8.8%. The sequencing input was peripheral blood. The receptor set was obtained from a man aged 18 to 30 with active or convalescent COVID-19. The CDR3 runs from the conserved cysteine through the conserved F or W. D genes are given only for firm matches. Clone size is stated in some rows and not others, as once, few, many or a class when expanded.

D gene,J gene,clone size,V gene,CDR3 DNA,CDR3 protein
.,TRBJ1-4,.,TRBV15,TGTGCCACCAGCAGAGATCGCACGAGGCGGGGTGAAAAACTGTTTTTT,CATSRDRTRRGEKLFF
.,TRBJ1-1,once,TRBV10-3,TGTGCCATCAGCCTACCACCCTCCGGGACATCGAACACTGAAGCTTTCTTT,CAISLPPSGTSNTEAFF
TRBD1,TRBJ1-2,.,TRBV7-9,TGTGCCAGCAGCTTAGGGGACAGGGTCAGTGATGGCTACACCTTC,CASSLGDRVSDGYTF
.,TRBJ1-1,.,TRBV4-3,TGCGCCAGCAGCCAAGGGCAGAACACTGAAGCTTTCTTT,CASSQGQNTEAFF
TRBD2,TRBJ2-5,.,TRBV7-9,TGTGCCAGCAGCTTAGCTCTAGCGGGGAGACAAGAGACCCAGTACTTC,CASSLALAGRQETQYF
TRBD1,TRBJ2-1,.,TRBV9,TGTGCCAGCAGCGGATGGACAGGGGGCAATGAGCAGTTCTTC,CASSGWTGGNEQFF
TRBD1,TRBJ1-5,.,TRBV19,TGTGCCACCCAACAGGGGGGCAATCAGCCCCAGCATTTT,CATQQGGNQPQHF
.,TRBJ1-2,.,TRBV5-1,TGCGCCAGCAGCACAGGGACGGGACCTTATGGCTACACCTTC,CASSTGTGPYGYTF
.,TRBJ1-1,.,TRBV7-9,TGTGCCAGCAGCTTAGAGGCAGACATGAACACTGAAGCTTTCTTT,CASSLEADMNTEAFF
.,TRBJ2-1,.,TRBV12-3/TRBV12-4,TGTGCCAGCAGTTTTGAGGAGTGGATGCGGTTCTTC,CASSFEEWMRFF
TRBD1,TRBJ1-2,.,TRBV18,TGTGCCAGCTCACCCCGGACAGGGGTCTTCCTTGACTATGGCTACACCTTC,CASSPRTGVFLDYGYTF
.,TRBJ1-1,.,TRBV29-1,TGCAGCGTTGAATCGGCAGGGTTTGACACTGAAGCTTTCTTT,CSVESAGFDTEAFF
.,TRBJ1-1,.,TRBV10-3,TGTGCCATCAGTGGGACAGATACTGAAGCTTTCTTT,CAISGTDTEAFF
TRBD1,TRBJ1-2,.,TRBV29-1,TGCAGCGTTCTAACGGACAGGGGGAACTATGGCTACACCTTC,CSVLTDRGNYGYTF
.,TRBJ2-7,.,TRBV3-1/TRBV3-2,TGTGCCAGCCAGGGAAATTCCTACGAGCAGTACTTC,CASQGNSYEQYF
.,TRBJ1-5,.,TRBV25-1,TGTGCCCGCACGGTTCCGAAGGGGAGCAATCAGCCCCAGCATTTT,CARTVPKGSNQPQHF
TRBD2,TRBJ2-7,.,TRBV5-6,TGTGCCAGCTCCACCCTTTACGGGGGGGCCTACGAGCAGTACTTC,CASSTLYGGAYEQYF
TRBD2,TRBJ2-5,.,TRBV5-6,TGTGCCAGCAGCTTGGCCGCGGGAGCTGCCCGGACCCAGTACTTC,CASSLAAGAARTQYF
.,TRBJ1-6,.,TRBV9,TGTGCCAGCAGTGGTCGACTTGGCCAAGAATCACCCCTCCACTTT,CASSGRLGQESPLHF
TRBD2,TRBJ2-2,once,TRBV9,TGTGCCAGCAGCGTAGCTAGCGGGGGGGTCGCCGGGGAGCTGTTTTTT,CASSVASGGVAGELFF
TRBD1,TRBJ2-7,.,TRBV9,TGTGCCAGCAGCGTAGGGGCAGGGGGTGAGGTCGAGCAGTACTTC,CASSVGAGGEVEQYF
TRBD1,TRBJ2-7,.,TRBV27,TGTGCCAGCAGCTCAACAGGGGGCACCTACGAGCAGTACTTC,CASSSTGGTYEQYF
TRBD1,TRBJ2-1,.,TRBV7-6,TGTGCCAGCAGCTTAGAGACAGGGAAGTACAATGAGCAGTTCTTC,CASSLETGKYNEQFF
TRBD2,TRBJ2-3,.,TRBV7-2,TGTGCCAGCAGTCGCGGGGGGAGCACAGATACGCAGTATTTT,CASSRGGSTDTQYF
TRBD1,TRBJ1-2,.,TRBV2,TGTGCCAGCAGGGTTACAGGGGTAGATGGCTACACCTTC,CASRVTGVDGYTF
TRBD2,TRBJ2-1,.,TRBV7-2,TGTGCCAGCAGCCTAGAGCGGGGGCTAGGGGAGCAGTTCTTC,CASSLERGLGEQFF
.,TRBJ2-1,.,TRBV19,TGTGCCAGTAGTAGAAAGTCCCGGGACTTGTGGAATGAGCAGTTCTTC,CASSRKSRDLWNEQFF
.,TRBJ1-5,.,TRBV3-1/TRBV3-2,TGTGCCAGCAGCGAAGACGTTAGTAATCAGCCCCAGCATTTT,CASSEDVSNQPQHF
TRBD1,TRBJ1-2,.,TRBV14,TGTGCCAGCAGCCAAGGTACAGGGGACTATGGCTACACCTTC,CASSQGTGDYGYTF
.,TRBJ1-1,.,TRBV19,TGTGCCAGTAGTCCAGGGCCCGGGACAATGAACACTGAAGCTTTCTTT,CASSPGPGTMNTEAFF
.,TRBJ2-4,.,TRBV7-9,TGTGCCAGCAGCCGGGTTGGCAAAAACATTCAGTACTTC,CASSRVGKNIQYF
.,TRBJ2-3,.,TRBV4-1,TGCGCCAGCAGCCCCAGGGTGCTAGCGAAAGATACGCAGTATTTT,CASSPRVLAKDTQYF
.,TRBJ1-1,.,TRBV6-2/TRBV6-3,TGTGCCAGCAGTTATAACAGGGCGGGCACTGAAGCTTTCTTT,CASSYNRAGTEAFF
.,TRBJ1-1,.,TRBV29-1,TGCAGCGCCCGAATCGGGGGGACTGAAGCTTTCTTT,CSARIGGTEAFF
.,TRBJ2-1,.,TRBV14,TGTGCCAGCAGCTTAAGCCCGTATGAGCAGTTCTTC,CASSLSPYEQFF
TRBD1,TRBJ2-1,.,TRBV27,TGTGCCAGCACTAAAGACAGGGGGCTGTGGAATGAGCAGTTCTTC,CASTKDRGLWNEQFF
TRBD1,TRBJ1-3,.,TRBV19,TGTGCCAGTAGTATCCGGGACAGGGTTGACACCATATATTTT,CASSIRDRVDTIYF
.,TRBJ1-5,few,TRBV19,TGTGCCAGTAACCGAGGAAGCAATCAGCCCCAGCATTTT,CASNRGSNQPQHF
.,TRBJ2-2,.,TRBV5-8,TGTGCCAGCAGCCAAAATCTGGGGGGCACCGGGGAGCTGTTTTTT,CASSQNLGGTGELFF
TRBD1,TRBJ1-1,.,TRBV6-5,TGTGCCAGCAGTCCTTGGACAGGGATGGACACTGAAGCTTTCTTT,CASSPWTGMDTEAFF
TRBD1,TRBJ2-2,.,TRBV18,TGTGCCAGCTCAGACAGGGCCACAGGGACCGGGGAGCTGTTTTTT,CASSDRATGTGELFF
.,TRBJ1-2,.,TRBV10-1,TGCGCCAGCAGTGAGTCTGACGGCGGGGGCTACACCTTC,CASSESDGGGYTF
.,TRBJ2-7,.,TRBV13,TGTGCCAGCAGCTTAGGGGAGGGCAGGGGGTCCTACGAGCAGTACTTC,CASSLGEGRGSYEQYF
.,TRBJ1-1,.,TRBV2,TGTGCCAGCAGACTAATGAACACTGAAGCTTTCTTT,CASRLMNTEAFF
.,TRBJ1-3,few,TRBV15,TGTGCCACCGGGGCAGGATCCTCTGGAAACACCATATATTTT,CATGAGSSGNTIYF